This TCR beta chain was profiled in a study of glioma-infiltrating T cells. The study's findings and limits: Above-expected tissue-blood divergence occurred in all gliomas, most in low-grade ones. Tissue and blood shared very few CDR3 sequences.

Amplification of TCR alpha and beta CDR3 regions from RNA used iRepertoire nested multiplex PCR. In TCRdb, the multiplex PCR reads were re-called with MiXCR into one record per CDR3 protein. The table includes some 160,000 distinct CDR3 sequences, under 55% detected once. Concerning this clonotype: Its antigen is undetermined.

Trimming took 0 bases from V and 6 from J, leaving 9 bases between them. CDR3 size: 14 residues. Germline assignment: CDR1 LNHDA and CDR2 SQIVND (reference sequence). This receptor was obtained from a human donor with low-grade glioma or glioblastoma, undergoing nonglioma brain surgery, or in good health (not recorded which). The sequenced sample was glioma tissue, nonneoplastic brain tissue, or PBMCs (not recorded which). The chain employs TRBV19 and TRBJ2-1; D might be TRBD1 or TRBD2, each matching 5 bases. As DNA, the CDR3 is TGTGCCAGTAGTATAGAGGGACCTACCAATGAGCAGTTCTTC. This gives the protein CASSIEGPTNEQFF.